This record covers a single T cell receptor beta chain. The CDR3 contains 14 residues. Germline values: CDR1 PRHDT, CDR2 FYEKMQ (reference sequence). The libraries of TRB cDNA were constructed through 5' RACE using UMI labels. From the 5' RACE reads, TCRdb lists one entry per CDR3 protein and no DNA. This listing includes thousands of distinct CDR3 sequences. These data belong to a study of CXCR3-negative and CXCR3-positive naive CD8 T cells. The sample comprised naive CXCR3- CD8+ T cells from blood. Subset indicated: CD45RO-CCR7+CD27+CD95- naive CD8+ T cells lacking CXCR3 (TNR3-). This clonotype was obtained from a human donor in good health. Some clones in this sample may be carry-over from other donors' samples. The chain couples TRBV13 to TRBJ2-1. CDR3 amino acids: CASSLAQANNEQFF.